What follows describes a single TCR beta chain. Arm-PCR of CDR3 regions and iRepertoire HTBI primers were used to build TCR beta libraries. MiXCR, run by TCRdb on the multiplex PCR reads, gives a single entry per CDR3 protein. The sample records 450,000 to 700,000 distinct CDR3 sequences, about 13% being singletons. This sample's time point: newly diagnosed GD, antithyroid drugs for less than 3 months. TCR sequences were obtained from RNA taken from PBMCs. The V and J ends lost 3 bases and 2 bases, in that order; junction bases with no gene match: 9. Per the germline V gene, CDR1 is MDHEN and CDR2 is SYDVKM. The CDR3 is 18 amino acids. The sample originates from a study of regulatory T cells in long-lasting Graves disease. This sample was also put to use in a study of T cells in Graves' hyperthyroidism and ophthalmopathy.

The starting material was peripheral blood mononuclear cells (PBMCs), obtained at new diagnosis, from a patient treated with antithyroid drugs. The receptor was derived from a man aged 25 to 40 with Graves disease. The chain is built from TRBV28 and TRBJ2-3, with 12 bases aligning to TRBD2. CDR3 sequence: CASSFTALAGGLTDTQYF. The CDR3 nucleotides read TGTGCCAGCAGTTTCACGGCACTAGCGGGAGGCCTCACAGATACGCAGTATTTT.